This T cell receptor beta chain originates from a study of CD8 T cells in ankylosing spondylitis. General study points: Seemingly characteristic of ankylosing spondylitis blood was a TCR beta motif consisting of roughly 8 highly homologous variants.

One entry per CDR3 protein results from TCRdb running MiXCR on the 5' RACE reads. The sample lists about 800,000 distinct CDR3 sequences, roughly 12% occurring once. This clonotype was detected a few times. What it binds is unknown. With 2 bases removed from V and 4 bases from J, the gap between germline ends came to 12 bases. The CDR3 has 15 amino acids. Germline CDR1 and CDR2: MNHEY and SMNVEV (reference sequence). The source material was blood, either unsorted or a sorted T cell fraction (not recorded which). The clonotype was recovered from a male donor with ankylosing spondylitis. The V and J genes are TRBV27 and TRBJ1-5, with D perhaps TRBD1 (6 bases). This CDR3 reads CASSLERGGNQPQHF. The CDR3 nucleotides read TGTGCCAGCAGTTTAGAAAGGGGGGGAAATCAGCCCCAGCATTTT.